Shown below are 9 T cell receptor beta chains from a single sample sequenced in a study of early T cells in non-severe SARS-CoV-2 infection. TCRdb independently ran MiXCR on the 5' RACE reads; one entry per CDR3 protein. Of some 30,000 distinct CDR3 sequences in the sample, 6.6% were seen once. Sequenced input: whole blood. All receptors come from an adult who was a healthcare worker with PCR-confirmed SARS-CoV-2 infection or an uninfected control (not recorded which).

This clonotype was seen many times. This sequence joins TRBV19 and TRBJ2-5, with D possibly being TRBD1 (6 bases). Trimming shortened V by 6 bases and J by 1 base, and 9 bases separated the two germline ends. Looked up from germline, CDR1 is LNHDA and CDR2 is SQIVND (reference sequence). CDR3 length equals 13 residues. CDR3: CASSRDTQETQYF. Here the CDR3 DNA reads TGTGCCAGTAGCCGGGACACCCAAGAGACCCAGTACTTC.

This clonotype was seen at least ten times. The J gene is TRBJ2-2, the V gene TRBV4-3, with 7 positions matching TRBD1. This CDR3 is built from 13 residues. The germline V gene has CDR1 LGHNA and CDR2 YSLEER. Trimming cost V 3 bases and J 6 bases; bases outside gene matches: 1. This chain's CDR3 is CASSQQGAGELFF. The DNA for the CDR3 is TGCGCCAGCAGCCAGCAGGGGGCCGGGGAGCTGTTTTTT.

The CDR3 bases are TGTGCCAGCAGCCAAGATAGGCGGGAGGCCACCTACTCCTACGAGCAGTACTTC. It translates to CASSQDRREATYSYEQYF. This chain uses TRBV3-1 with TRBJ2-7; 8 bases agree with TRBD2. V lost 0 bases to trimming and J lost 0 bases; unmatched junction nucleotides: 10. CDR3 length: 18 amino acids. The germline V gene encodes CDR1 LGHDT and CDR2 YNNKEL (reference sequence).

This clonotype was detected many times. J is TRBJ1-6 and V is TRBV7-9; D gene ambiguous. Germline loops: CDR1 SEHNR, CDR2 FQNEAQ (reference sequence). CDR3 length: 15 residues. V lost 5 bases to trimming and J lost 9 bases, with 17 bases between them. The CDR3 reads CASSPAAVAGSPLHF. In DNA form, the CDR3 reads TGTGCCAGCAGCCCCGCGGCAGTTGCAGGTTCACCCCTCCACTTT. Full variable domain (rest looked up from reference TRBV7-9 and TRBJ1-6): DTGVSQNPRHKITKRGQNVTFRCDPISEHNRLYWYRQTLGQGPEFLTYFQNEAQLEKSRLLSDRFSAERPKGSFSTLEIQRTEQGDSAMYLCASSPAAVAGSPLHFGNGTRLTVT.

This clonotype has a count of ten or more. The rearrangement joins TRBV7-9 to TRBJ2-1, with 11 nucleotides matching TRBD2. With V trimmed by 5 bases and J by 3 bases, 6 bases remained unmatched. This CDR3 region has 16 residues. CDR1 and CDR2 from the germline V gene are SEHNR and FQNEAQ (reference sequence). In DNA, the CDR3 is TGTGCCAGCAGCCCACTTAGCGGGAGGGACTACAATGAGCAGTTCTTC. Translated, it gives CASSPLSGRDYNEQFF.

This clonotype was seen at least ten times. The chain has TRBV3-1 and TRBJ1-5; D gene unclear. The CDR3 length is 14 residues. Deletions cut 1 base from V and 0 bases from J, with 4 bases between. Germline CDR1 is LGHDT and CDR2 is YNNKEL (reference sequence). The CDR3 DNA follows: TGTGCCAGCAGCCAAGGGATTAGCAATCAGCCCCAGCATTTT. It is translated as CASSQGISNQPQHF. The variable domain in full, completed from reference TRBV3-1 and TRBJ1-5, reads DTAVSQTPKYLVTQMGNDKSIKCEQNLGHDTMYWYKQDSKKFLKIMFSYNNKELIINETVPNRFSPKSPDKAHLNLHINSLELGDSAVYFCASSQGISNQPQHFGDGTRLSIL.

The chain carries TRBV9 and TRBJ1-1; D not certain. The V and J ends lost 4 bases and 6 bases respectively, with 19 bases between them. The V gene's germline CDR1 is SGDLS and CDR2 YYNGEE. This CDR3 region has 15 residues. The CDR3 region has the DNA TGTGCCAGCAGCCCCGGCCCTGGAAGGACCGCTGAAGCTTTCTTT. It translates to CASSPGPGRTAEAFF.

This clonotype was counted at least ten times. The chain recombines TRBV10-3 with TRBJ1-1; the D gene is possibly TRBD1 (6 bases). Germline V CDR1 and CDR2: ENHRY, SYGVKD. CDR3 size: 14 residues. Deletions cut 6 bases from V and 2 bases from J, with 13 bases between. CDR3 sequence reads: CAIRDTGLNTEAFF. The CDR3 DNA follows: TGTGCCATCAGGGACACAGGGCTCAACACTGAAGCTTTCTTT.

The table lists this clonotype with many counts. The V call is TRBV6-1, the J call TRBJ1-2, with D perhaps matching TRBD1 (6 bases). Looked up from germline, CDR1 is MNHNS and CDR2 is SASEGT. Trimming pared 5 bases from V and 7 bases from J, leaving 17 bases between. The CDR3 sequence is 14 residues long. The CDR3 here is CASSFTAGVGGYTF. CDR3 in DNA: TGTGCCAGCAGTTTCACAGCAGGGGTTGGTGGCTACACCTTC.